These 8 T cell receptor beta chains were all obtained from the same sample, sequenced in a study of identical twins. MiXCR, applied by TCRdb to the 5' RACE reads, yields one record per CDR3 protein. The repertoire has under 900,000 distinct CDR3 sequences, about 20% of them found once; the top ten carry approximately 14%. This sample was also put to use in a study of T cells expressing NK-cell markers.

The sequencing input was PBMCs. The receptors were gathered from a woman younger than 35 in good health.

This clonotype came up a few times. The chain employs TRBV7-9 and TRBJ1-1; unclear D gene. This CDR3 has 12 residues. V was pared by 11 bases and J by 0 bases, with 10 bases between. The germline CDR1 and CDR2 sequences are SEHNR and FQNEAQ (reference sequence). In nucleotides, the CDR3 is TGTGCCGCCGAGGCTATGAACACTGAAGCTTTCTTT. This translates into CAAEAMNTEAFF.

The sample holds a few counts of this clonotype. The V call is TRBV4-3, the J call TRBJ2-2; a weak D match, TRBD2 (7 bases). The CDR3 spans 17 residues. Germline loops: CDR1 LGHNA, CDR2 YSLEER. V lost 3 bases and J lost 2, with 16 bases in between. CDR3 in DNA: TGCGCCAGCAGCCACCATGGGGGGGGCCGAAACACCGGGGAGCTGTTTTTT. Its translation is CASSHHGGGRNTGELFF.

The chain carries TRBV27 and TRBJ2-7; a weak D match, TRBD1 (5 bases). This CDR3 region has 15 residues. Germline CDR1 reads MNHEY; CDR2 reads SMNVEV (reference sequence). The germline V and J ends were trimmed by 5 bases and 2 bases, with 16 bases remaining between them. The CDR3 is CASSPLPRTPYEQYF. The CDR3 nucleotides are TGTGCCAGCAGTCCCCTACCCAGGACACCCTACGAGCAGTACTTC.

The V and J genes are TRBV27 and TRBJ2-7; 7 positions match TRBD2. This CDR3 is built from 14 residues. Per germline, CDR1 MNHEY and CDR2 SMNVEV (reference sequence). V was pared by 9 bases and J by 2 bases, with 10 bases of the junction left unmatched. As DNA, the CDR3 is TGTGCCAGTCGCTGGGTCCGGGGGGCCTACGAGCAGTACTTC. Its protein is CASRWVRGAYEQYF.

In this sample, this clonotype turned up a few times. The chain uses TRBV9 and TRBJ1-4; D is possibly TRBD1 (5 bases). Germline V gene sequence: CDR1 SGDLS, CDR2 YYNGEE. V shed 3 bases and J shed 5 bases, with 14 bases lying between them. CDR3 length: 15 residues. This CDR3 is CASSGGTQRNEKLFF. DNA of the CDR3: TGTGCCAGCAGCGGGGGGACGCAGAGGAATGAAAAACTGTTTTTT.

This clonotype was observed a few times. The J gene is TRBJ2-7, the V gene TRBV29-1; a possible D gene is TRBD2 (6 bases). Germline assignment: CDR1 SQVTM and CDR2 ANQGSEA. CDR3 length: 12 residues. V lost 6 bases and J 6 bases, leaving 15 bases between the germline ends. CDR3 coding DNA: TGCAGCGTCCCAGCCGGGGGAGGCGAGCAGTACTTC. This encodes CSVPAGGGEQYF.

The sample holds a few counts of this clonotype. The rearrangement links TRBV7-8 to TRBJ2-2, with 8 bases lining up with TRBD2. This CDR3 has 19 amino acids. Germline V lookup: CDR1 SGHVS, CDR2 FQNEAQ. The V and J ends lost 2 bases and 3 bases, in that order; junction bases with no gene match: 14. The CDR3 nucleotides read TGTGCCAGCAGCTTACCCCTCAAGGGAGCGGGAGCTTACACCGGGGAGCTGTTTTTT. Translation: CASSLPLKGAGAYTGELFF.

This clonotype was seen only a few times. The chain is built from TRBV20-1 and TRBJ2-1, with 9 bases identical to TRBD2. Germline V gene data show CDR1 as DFQATT and CDR2 as SNEGSKA (reference sequence). J was trimmed by 5 bases and V by 0 bases; bases with no gene match: 11. This CDR3 has 17 residues. In DNA form, the CDR3 reads TGCAGTGCTAGAGATTGGGATAGCGGGAGACGACACAATGAGCAGTTCTTC. Translated, it gives CSARDWDSGRRHNEQFF.